The clone carrying this TCR beta chain was found a few times. What it recognizes is unknown. TCRdb called the RT-PCR reads again in MiXCR, with one record for every CDR3 protein. Altogether 150,000 to 200,000 distinct CDR3 sequences are present, roughly 10% being singletons, with the ten largest covering under 40%. The data belong to a study of response to subunit inactivated influenza vaccine. Findings of the study overall: After each seasonal influenza vaccination, few new T cells are recruited, the authors suggested.

Germline V gives CDR1 LGHNA, CDR2 YNFKEQ. The CDR3 is made up of 15 amino acids. Trimming shortened V by 0 bases and J by 10 bases, and 16 bases separated the two germline ends. This receptor was taken from a man aged 45 to 70 who received an inactivated influenza vaccine. The rearrangement joins TRBV4-2 to TRBJ2-1, with TRBD2 as a possible D gene (5 bases). Sequenced material: CD8+ T cells sorted from PBMCs, taken about 23 months after vaccination. The CDR3 bases are TGTGCCAGCAGCCAAGAGATGGACTGGGCTAAGGAGCAGTTCTTC. This codes for CASSQEMDWAKEQFF.